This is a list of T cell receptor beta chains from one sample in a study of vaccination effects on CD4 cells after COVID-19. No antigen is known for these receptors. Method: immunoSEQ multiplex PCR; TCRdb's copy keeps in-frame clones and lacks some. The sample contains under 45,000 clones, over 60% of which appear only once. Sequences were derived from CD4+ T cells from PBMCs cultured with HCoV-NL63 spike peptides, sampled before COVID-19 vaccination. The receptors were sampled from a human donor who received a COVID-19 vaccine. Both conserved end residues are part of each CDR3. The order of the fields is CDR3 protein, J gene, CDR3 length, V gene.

CASSFIQNTGELFF,TRBJ2-2,14,TRBV11-2
CASSLEYLGGGAGLSGELFF,TRBJ2-2,20,TRBV7-8
CATDRGTTGAEKLFF,TRBJ1-4,15,TRBV6-5
CASSYDRGHGELFF,TRBJ2-2,14,TRBV5-1
CASSINREVGYTF,TRBJ1-2,13,TRBV11-2
CAWSDGTGAADTQYF,TRBJ2-3,15,TRBV30
CASSLGSGLETQYF,TRBJ2-5,14,TRBV7-3
CASSLVPGPNTEAFF,TRBJ1-1,15,TRBV5-1
CATSDHPTDTQYF,TRBJ2-3,13,TRBV24-1
CSGRPENIQYF,TRBJ2-4,11,TRBV20-1
CASSRNTGNTIYF,TRBJ1-3,13,TRBV27
CASSQGGRRLETQYF,TRBJ2-5,15,TRBV5-6
CASRKHASSYTEAFF,TRBJ1-1,15,TRBV6-5
CASTDRAGNTGELFF,TRBJ2-2,15,TRBV19
CASVAADRGHGYTF,TRBJ1-2,14,TRBV19
CASREGAFEAFF,TRBJ1-1,12,TRBV5-1
CASSEWSGQGVGNEQFF,TRBJ2-1,17,TRBV6-1
CASSEYAQDLDTQYF,TRBJ2-3,15,TRBV25-1
CATSRGQGPYGYTF,TRBJ1-2,14,TRBV15
CATSDPWDARGQETQYF,TRBJ2-5,17,TRBV24-1
CASTYLTGANYGYTF,TRBJ1-2,15,TRBV2
CASSWDGNTEAFF,TRBJ1-1,13,TRBV7-2
CASSVGGRENTGELFF,TRBJ2-2,16,TRBV9
CASSSPGMGIYGYTF,TRBJ1-2,15,TRBV7-2
CASSVQRGGGETQYF,TRBJ2-5,15,TRBV9
CASRQDRGQWEQFF,TRBJ2-1,14,TRBV19
CASSLTRSGANVLTF,TRBJ2-6,15,TRBV6-5
CATSGSDNEQFF,TRBJ2-1,12,TRBV24-1
CASSYHLQNTEAFF,TRBJ1-1,14,TRBV5-1
CASSASGTGGTETQYF,TRBJ2-5,16,TRBV11-3
CASSVLGRATDTQYF,TRBJ2-3,15,TRBV9
CASVAGRGGYTF,TRBJ1-2,12,TRBV6-6
CASSFVGGRETQYF,TRBJ2-5,14,TRBV28
CATPSWTGIGELFF,TRBJ2-2,14,TRBV6-5
CASSESAGGNTGELFF,TRBJ2-2,16,TRBV25-1
CAWSVQILGRGANEKLFF,TRBJ1-4,18,TRBV30
CASSPGGQGRGYTF,TRBJ1-2,14,TRBV14
CASRRAAGYGYTF,TRBJ1-2,13,TRBV6-1
CATRAPPGEEAFF,TRBJ1-1,13,TRBV15
CASSSRPLGQPQHF,TRBJ1-5,14,TRBV13